This is a list of T cell receptor beta chains from one sample in a study of T cell repertoires in cytomegalovirus infection. TCRdb analysed the reads with MiXCR anew, one entry per CDR3 protein. The sample yields roughly 320,000 distinct CDR3 sequences, around 9.1% seen once. The source material was PBMCs. These receptors originate from a human donor in good health (CMV status not recorded). Some clones in this sample may be carry-over from other donors' samples. CDR3s leave out the opening cysteine and the closing phenylalanine or tryptophan.

v_call | cdr3_aa
TRBV5-4 | ASSATGALNEKLF
TRBV20-1 | SARDNTATNEKLF
TRBV7-2 | ASSSQRGPNTGELF
TRBV6-5 | ASRDRGNTIY
TRBV13 | ASSLGLGGGATYNEQF
TRBV2 | AISIWDRVETQY
TRBV29-1 | SARNEKLF
TRBV20-1 | SARDVRVSTEAF
TRBV20-1 | SARGGLLSGANVLT
TRBV24-1 | ATSEGDYGYT
TRBV20-1 | SAPGQTYGYT
TRBV29-1 | SVVQGRRYGYT
TRBV14 | ASSQDRRTSSYNEQF
TRBV12-3/TRBV12-4 | ASRSSGTRSYNEQF
TRBV12-3/TRBV12-4 | ASSTGGGYNEQF
TRBV29-1 | SVEVDHKNIQY
TRBV7-9 | ASSQQVGGSYEQY
TRBV14 | ASPGGDGSFGYT
TRBV6-2/TRBV6-3 | ASRALAGANTGELF
TRBV6-2/TRBV6-3 | ASSYEWGSHTEAF
TRBV12-3/TRBV12-4 | ASSFAGQGTQY
TRBV7-9 | ASSSLSSPGQGPRPQH
TRBV28 | AGEQGITGELF
TRBV20-1 | SARTVWTEAF